A single sample is the source of the 26 T cell receptor beta chains below, sequenced in a study of T cells in Graves' hyperthyroidism and ophthalmopathy. Template material for amplifying TCR beta CDR3 regions consisted of RNA transcripts. The study used the HTBI primer set for a first-round RT-PCR of the TCR CDR3. TCRdb re-analysed the multiplex PCR reads in MiXCR, keeping a single row per CDR3 protein. The sample lists 200,000 to 300,000 distinct CDR3 sequences, approximately 25% occurring once. Sequenced sample: blood. These receptors came from a woman in her thirties or forties with Graves' ophthalmopathy.

This clonotype turned up a few times. The chain links TRBV20-1 to TRBJ2-7; no clear D. From germline, CDR1 is DFQATT and CDR2 SNEGSKA (reference sequence). The CDR3 extends over 12 amino acids. Trimming removed 2 bases at V and 1 base at J, with 6 bases between. As DNA, the CDR3 is TGCAGTGCTAGACTAGGGTCCTACGAGCAGTACTTC. It is translated as CSARLGSYEQYF.

Many counts were recorded for this clonotype. The genes are TRBV30 and TRBJ2-7, with D possibly being TRBD2 (5 bases). This CDR3 spans 14 amino acids. V lost 7 bases, J lost 2 bases, and 18 bases lay in between. Germline V CDR1 and CDR2: GTSNPN, SVGIG (reference sequence). As DNA, the CDR3 is TGTGCCTCTCGGGGAGAAACCCCCCCCTACGAGCAGTACTTC. As protein: CASRGETPPYEQYF.

The chain is built from TRBV11-2 and TRBJ2-7, with 7 bases identical to TRBD1. The CDR3 has 14 amino acids. The germline CDR1 and CDR2 sequences are SGHAT and FQNNGV. V was clipped by 2 bases and J by 3 bases; unmatched bases: 4. CDR3 amino acids: CASSLTTGDYEQYF. CDR3 bases: TGTGCCAGCAGCTTAACAACAGGGGACTACGAGCAGTACTTC.

The table lists this clonotype with many counts. The chain couples TRBV30 to TRBJ2-7; 9 bases match TRBD1. Germline V lookup: CDR1 GTSNPN, CDR2 SVGIG (reference sequence). This CDR3 is built from 16 residues. Trimming at V came to 2 bases and at J to 0 bases, leaving 8 bases not matched to a gene. CDR3 loop: CAWSLMTGGGSYEQYF. The CDR3 DNA sequence: TGTGCCTGGAGTTTAATGACAGGGGGAGGCTCCTACGAGCAGTACTTC.

This clonotype was detected ten times or more. The V gene is TRBV5-1, the J gene TRBJ2-7; no definite D call. CDR1 is SGHRS, CDR2 YFSETQ, per germline. Deletions cut 5 bases from V and 0 bases from J, with 6 bases between. The length of the CDR3 is 12 residues. CDR3 region: CASRKGSYEQYF. CDR3 DNA: TGCGCCAGCAGAAAGGGCTCCTACGAGCAGTACTTC.

This clonotype was observed many times. Written as DNA, the CDR3 is TGTGCCACCAGCAGTGGATTTGGGGCACAAGACAATGAGCAGTTCTTC. It is translated as CATSSGFGAQDNEQFF. The gene calls are TRBV15 and TRBJ2-1; maybe TRBD1 (5 bases). The V end was cut by 3 bases, the J end by 5 bases, with 17 bases between. Germline CDR1 is LNHNV and CDR2 is YYDKDF (reference sequence). The CDR3 loop spans 16 amino acids.

The rearrangement links TRBV27 to TRBJ1-2, with 7 bases aligning to TRBD1. Unmatched junction bases numbered 2, after V lost 4 bases and J lost 0 bases. Germline CDR1 reads MNHEY; CDR2 reads SMNVEV (reference sequence). This CDR3 contains 14 residues. CDR3 loop: CASSWTGTNYGYTF. CDR3 bases: TGTGCCAGCAGTTGGACAGGCACTAACTATGGCTACACCTTC.

This clonotype was seen repeatedly, ten times or more. V and J are TRBV12-3 or TRBV12-4 and TRBJ1-3; D possibly corresponds to TRBD1 (5 bases). With 6 bases removed from V and 4 bases from J, the gap between germline ends came to 13 bases. This CDR3 is 14 amino acids long. The CDR3 protein is CASRVGTPGNTIYF. CDR3 DNA: TGTGCCAGCAGGGTAGGGACTCCCGGAAACACCATATATTTT.

This clonotype has only a few counts. V usage is TRBV3-1 and J usage is TRBJ2-5; 8 bases fit TRBD2. This CDR3 has 15 amino acids. V trimming: 3 bases; J trimming: 6 bases; junction bases outside the gene matches: 9. The germline gives CDR1 LGHDT, CDR2 YNNKEL (reference sequence). This CDR3 reads CASSQRTGGAQTQYF. CDR3 nucleotides: TGTGCCAGCAGCCAGAGGACCGGGGGGGCCCAGACCCAGTACTTC.

The chain joins TRBV20-1 to TRBJ1-1; 7 bases agree with TRBD1. CDR3 length: 12 residues. The V segment lost 6 bases and the J segment 11 bases; nucleotides outside the gene matches: 12. CDR1 and CDR2 from the germline V gene are DFQATT and SNEGSKA (reference sequence). CDR3 bases: TGCAGTGCAACCGGGACAGCGGTAGGTGCTTTCTTT. Protein sequence: CSATGTAVGAFF.

This clonotype was counted at least ten times. The CDR3 DNA reads TGTGCCAACAGGGACACCAACACCGGGGAGCTGTTTTTT. This codes for CANRDTNTGELFF. The V call is TRBV28, the J call TRBJ2-2; D possibly corresponds to TRBD1 (6 bases). Germline CDR1 and CDR2: MDHEN and SYDVKM. With 10 bases removed from V and 2 bases from J, the gap between germline ends came to 11 bases. This CDR3 spans 13 amino acids.

This clonotype was detected once. This sequence joins TRBV7-3 and TRBJ2-7; 8 nucleotides line up with TRBD2. This CDR3 is built from 15 residues. Per germline, CDR1 SGHTA and CDR2 FQGTGA. V lost 5 bases and J lost 0; bases outside the gene matches: 6. The CDR3 DNA sequence: TGTGCCAGCAGCCCGGCAGCGGGAGCCTCCTACGAGCAGTACTTC. Translated: CASSPAAGASYEQYF.

This clonotype occurred many times. The J gene is TRBJ1-3, the V gene TRBV4-2; 7 bases fit TRBD1. The CDR3 spans 17 residues. V shed 0 bases, J shed 1 base, and the junction held 6 bases outside the gene matches. The V gene's germline CDR1 is LGHNA and CDR2 YNFKEQ. The CDR3 loop reads CASSQDLKGASGNTIYF. CDR3 sequence (DNA): TGTGCCAGCAGCCAAGATTTAAAGGGGGCATCTGGAAACACCATATATTTT.

The chain employs TRBV28 and TRBJ2-6, with 8 bases lining up with TRBD2. Germline V lookup: CDR1 MDHEN, CDR2 SYDVKM. This CDR3 has 18 amino acids. V dropped 7 bases and J dropped 0; count of bases not matched to a gene: 11. The CDR3 bases are TGTGCCAGCATCCCCGGGAGGGGCGGGAGCTCTGGGGCCAACGTCCTGACTTTC. It encodes CASIPGRGGSSGANVLTF.

This clonotype was counted a single time. The chain joins TRBV4-1 to TRBJ2-5; TRBD2 matches 7 bases. The CDR3 sequence is 14 residues long. The trim removed 0 bases at V and 3 bases at J, leaving 1 base unmatched. CDR1 is MGHRA, CDR2 YSYEKL, per germline. This chain's CDR3 is CASSQERGEETQYF. Here the CDR3 DNA reads TGCGCCAGCAGCCAAGAACGGGGGGAAGAGACCCAGTACTTC.

This clonotype was observed many times. The chain links TRBV19 to TRBJ2-2; D not resolved. CDR3 length: 14 amino acids. Trimming left V 2 bases short and J 4 bases short, with 8 bases between. The germline gives CDR1 LNHDA, CDR2 SQIVND (reference sequence). This CDR3 reads CASSIWRSTGELFF. The DNA for the CDR3 is TGTGCCAGTAGTATATGGCGCTCCACCGGGGAGCTGTTTTTT.

This chain uses TRBV27 with TRBJ2-5; D unclear. The CDR3 sequence is 14 residues long. V was pared by 4 bases and J by 1 base, with 10 bases between. Germline lookup yields CDR1 MNHEY and CDR2 SMNVEV (reference sequence). The CDR3 nucleotides are TGTGCCAGCAGTTACTCTATCAGCCAAGAGACCCAGTACTTC. Translating it yields CASSYSISQETQYF.

This clonotype was seen repeatedly, ten times or more. This chain uses TRBV5-6 with TRBJ1-3, with D unclear. Between the trimmed V and J ends, which lost 4 bases and 1 base, there was a span of 12 bases. This CDR3 is 15 amino acids long. The V gene's germline CDR1 is SGHDT and CDR2 YYEEEE. CDR3 sequence reads: CASSRGRLSGNTIYF. In DNA form, the CDR3 reads TGTGCCAGCAGCCGAGGACGGTTATCTGGAAACACCATATATTTT.

This clonotype came up many times. This chain connects TRBV7-9 to TRBJ2-2; TRBD1 is a possible D gene (6 bases). Germline loops: CDR1 SEHNR, CDR2 FQNEAQ (reference sequence). Trimming stripped 5 bases from V and 2 bases from J, with 12 bases between. The CDR3 covers 15 residues. The CDR3 bases are TGTGCCAGCAGCCCACAGGGATTAAACACCGGGGAGCTGTTTTTT. It encodes CASSPQGLNTGELFF.

The chain carries TRBV12-3 or TRBV12-4 and TRBJ1-3, with 10 bases identical to TRBD1. Losses at the gene ends were 3 bases for V and 6 bases for J; bases not matched to a gene: 14. The CDR3 sequence is 18 residues long. CDR3 amino acids: CASSLEGTGANGENTIYF. DNA of the CDR3: TGTGCCAGCAGTTTGGAAGGGACAGGGGCCAACGGGGAAAACACCATATATTTT.

This clonotype was seen a handful of times. The chain couples TRBV5-1 to TRBJ2-7; D not resolved. The V and J ends lost 0 bases and 0 bases respectively, with 7 bases between them. CDR1 is SGHRS, CDR2 YFSETQ, per germline. The CDR3 runs 14 residues. CDR3 DNA sequence: TGCGCCAGCAGCTTGGGAGAGCACTCCTACGAGCAGTACTTC. Its protein is CASSLGEHSYEQYF.

This clonotype was detected only a few times. The chain is built from TRBV28 and TRBJ2-1; tentatively, D is TRBD2 (6 bases). CDR1 is MDHEN and CDR2 is SYDVKM in the germline V gene. CDR3 size: 17 residues. V lost 6 bases to trimming and J lost 5 bases, with 23 bases between them. CDR3 sequence (DNA): TGTGCCAGCAGAAAAACGGGACTTTCAACTAGGAACAATGAGCAGTTCTTC. Translated, it gives CASRKTGLSTRNNEQFF.

This clonotype was recorded many times. The CDR3 DNA is TGCAGCGTTGTGGGAACCGGACAGGGGTACGAGCAGTACTTC. This sequence encodes CSVVGTGQGYEQYF. The V gene is TRBV29-1, the J gene TRBJ2-7; 9 bases are a match to TRBD1. The V segment lost 4 bases and the J segment 4 bases; nucleotides outside the gene matches: 8. The CDR3 length is 14 residues. Germline-derived CDR1 and CDR2 are SQVTM and ANQGSEA.

The rearrangement links TRBV12-3 or TRBV12-4 to TRBJ1-4; D call uncertain. This CDR3 has 14 amino acids. Trimming cost V 6 bases and J 1 base, with 9 bases left between them. This CDR3 reads CASRDVRTNEKLFF. In DNA, the CDR3 is TGTGCCAGCAGAGACGTGCGAACTAATGAAAAACTGTTTTTT.

The V and J genes are TRBV18 and TRBJ2-4; no clear D gene. CDR3 length: 15 amino acids. Per germline, CDR1 KGHSH and CDR2 LQKENI. V was shortened by 6 bases and J by 0 bases, with 12 bases between the two germline ends. This CDR3 reads CASSPDNLAKNIQYF. The CDR3 nucleotides read TGTGCCAGCTCCCCCGACAACTTAGCCAAAAACATTCAGTACTTC.

This chain connects TRBV6-2 or TRBV6-3 to TRBJ1-2; a possible D gene is TRBD1 (6 bases). Deletions cut 8 bases from V and 8 bases from J, with 24 bases between. The CDR3 contains 15 residues. The germline gives CDR1 MNHEY, CDR2 SVGEGT. In DNA, the CDR3 is TGTGCCAGCGGGGACACCCCCGTGATGGTCGGCGGCTACACCTTC. Residues: CASGDTPVMVGGYTF.